This note documents a single T cell receptor beta chain sequence. This sample is part of a study of blood T cell repertoires in COVID-19. Looking at the study overall: The United States, Italy and Spain supplied acute and convalescent COVID-19 samples. The cDNA or gDNA used as material had been derived from T cells, B-cell-depleted T cells, or PBMCs.

As originally analysed: Amplification with reference gene primers provided the estimates of nucleated cell counts. The data were produced by immunoSEQ multiplex PCR, yet TCRdb's version contains in-frame clones alone and is incomplete. Clone size and V and J calls were adopted from that table, with D and trimming inferred from the DNA. The top ten hold over 9.5% of the sample, which has 120,000 to 150,000 clones, 75% to 90% seen once. The germline gives CDR1 SQVTM, CDR2 ANQGSEA. V shed 3 bases and J shed 4 bases, with 12 bases lying between them. The CDR3 consists of 13 residues. The specimen sequenced was peripheral blood. The chain couples TRBV29-1 to TRBJ1-1; a possible D gene is TRBD1 (5 bases). This sequence was found in a man aged 55-75 years with active or convalescent COVID-19. The CDR3 reads CSVELRRGTEAFF. The CDR3 DNA is TGCAGCGTTGAGTTACGAAGGGGCACTGAAGCTTTCTTT.